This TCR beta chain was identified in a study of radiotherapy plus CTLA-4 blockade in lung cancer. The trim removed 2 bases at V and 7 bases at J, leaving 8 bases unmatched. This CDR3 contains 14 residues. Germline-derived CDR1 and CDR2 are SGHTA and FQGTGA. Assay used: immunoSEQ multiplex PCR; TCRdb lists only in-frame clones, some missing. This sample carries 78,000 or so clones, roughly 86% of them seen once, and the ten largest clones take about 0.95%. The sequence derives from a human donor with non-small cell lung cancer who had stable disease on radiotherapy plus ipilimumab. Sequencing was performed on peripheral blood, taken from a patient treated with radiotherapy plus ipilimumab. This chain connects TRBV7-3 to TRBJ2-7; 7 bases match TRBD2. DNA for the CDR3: TGTGCCAGCAGCTTATTGGCGGGGGTCGGGGAGCAGTACTTC. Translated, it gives CASSLLAGVGEQYF.